Listed below are T cell receptor beta chains from one sample, sequenced in a study of OX40 agonist ivuxolimab in advanced cancers. The method was immunoSEQ multiplex PCR; TCRdb's version includes in-frame clones alone and lacks a portion of them. The sample lists tens of thousands of clones; about 87% were seen once. Sequencing used CD4+ or CD8+ T cells sorted from blood, obtained in a trial of the OX40 agonist ivuxolimab. The receptors originated from an adult with an advanced solid tumor such as melanoma, head and neck, liver or kidney cancer. Each CDR3 is given with its conserved first and last residue. The order of the fields is D gene, V gene, J gene, clone size, CDR3 protein, CDR3 DNA. D genes are given only for firm matches. The size field is filled for only some rows; it gives once, few, many or a size class.

-	TRBV2	TRBJ1-2	-	CASSASGSRGYTF	TGTGCCAGCAGTGCCTCGGGAAGCCGTGGCTACACCTTC
-	TRBV27	TRBJ1-1	once	CASHQGLEAFF	TGTGCCAGCCATCAGGGATTAGAAGCTTTCTTT
-	TRBV5-1	TRBJ2-5	-	CASSLYGQETQYF	TGCGCCAGCAGCTTGTACGGGCAAGAGACCCAGTACTTC
-	TRBV9	TRBJ2-1	-	CASSVGTPYNEQFF	TGTGCCAGCAGCGTAGGGACGCCTTACAATGAGCAGTTCTTC
-	TRBV10-2	TRBJ2-1	few	CASSEGGGRNEQFF	TGCGCCAGCAGTGAGGGAGGGGGGCGCAATGAGCAGTTCTTC
TRBD1	TRBV5-1	TRBJ2-7	-	CASSWGQGPGEQYF	TGCGCCAGCAGCTGGGGACAGGGCCCGGGGGAGCAGTACTTC
TRBD1	TRBV4-1	TRBJ1-5	few	CASSQGFGTASNQPQHF	TGCGCCAGCAGCCAAGGCTTCGGGACAGCTAGCAATCAGCCCCAGCATTTT
-	TRBV19	TRBJ1-1	-	CASRPREERVNTEAFF	TGTGCCAGTAGACCTCGGGAGGAGAGGGTGAACACTGAAGCTTTCTTT
TRBD1	TRBV7-6	TRBJ2-2	-	CASTGELTGELFF	TGTGCCAGTACAGGGGAGCTCACCGGGGAGCTGTTTTTT
TRBD1	TRBV7-9	TRBJ2-1	-	CASSHPTFGDRRDDEQFF	TGTGCCAGCAGCCATCCCACCTTCGGGGACAGGCGGGACGATGAGCAGTTCTTC
TRBD1	TRBV27	TRBJ1-1	-	CASSVTGGVTEAFF	TGTGCCAGCAGTGTCACAGGGGGAGTCACTGAAGCTTTCTTT
TRBD2	TRBV10-3	TRBJ2-7	few	CAISGTSGYEQYF	TGTGCCATCAGCGGGACTAGCGGGTACGAGCAGTACTTC
-	TRBV7-8	TRBJ2-5	-	CASSFWDGETQYF	TGTGCCAGCAGCTTCTGGGATGGTGAGACCCAGTACTTC
TRBD1	TRBV5-1	TRBJ2-5	few	CASSDPRGQETQYF	TGCGCCAGCAGCGACCCCAGGGGGCAGGAGACCCAGTACTTC
-	TRBV7-9	TRBJ1-3	once	CASSLGENTIYF	TGTGCCAGCAGCTTAGGAGAAAACACCATATATTTT
-	TRBV19	TRBJ2-6	-	CASSMSQGGISGANVLTF	TGTGCCAGTAGTATGTCCCAGGGGGGAATCTCTGGGGCCAACGTCCTGACTTTC
-	TRBV19	TRBJ1-1	-	CASSATRSGTEAFF	TGTGCCAGTAGTGCCACACGGAGTGGCACTGAAGCTTTCTTT
-	TRBV11-3	TRBJ2-1	-	CASSSYADSYNEQFF	TGTGCCAGCAGCTCATACGCCGACTCCTACAATGAGCAGTTCTTC
TRBD2	TRBV7-3	TRBJ2-5	-	CASSRSGALQETQYF	TGTGCCAGCAGCCGGAGCGGGGCCTTACAAGAGACCCAGTACTTC
TRBD1	TRBV4-1	TRBJ2-3	-	CASSPLGTGSTDTQYF	TGCGCCAGCAGCCCCTTAGGGACAGGGAGCACAGATACGCAGTATTTT
-	TRBV28	TRBJ1-2	-	CASSWGMGGYGYTF	TGTGCCAGCAGTTGGGGGATGGGGGGCTATGGCTACACCTTC
TRBD1	TRBV28	TRBJ2-5	once	CASSSDRVVETQYF	TGTGCCAGCAGTTCAGACAGGGTTGTGGAGACCCAGTACTTC
-	TRBV6-5	TRBJ2-1	-	CASRQGRSYNEQFF	TGTGCCAGCAGACAGGGACGTTCCTACAATGAGCAGTTCTTC
-	TRBV5-1	TRBJ1-4	-	CASSGGTTRDEKLFF	TGCGCCAGCAGCGGGGGGACCACCAGGGATGAAAAACTGTTTTTT
-	TRBV28	TRBJ2-7	few	CASSLGLLISSEQYF	TGTGCCAGCAGTTTAGGGTTGCTCATCTCCTCCGAGCAGTACTTC
-	TRBV5-6	TRBJ1-2	once	CASSLGDTFYGYTF	TGTGCCAGCAGCTTGGGGGACACTTTCTATGGCTACACCTTC
-	TRBV14	TRBJ2-7	-	CASSQRRAPPFSYEQYF	TGTGCCAGCAGCCAGCGGCGGGCCCCCCCGTTCTCCTACGAGCAGTACTTC
-	TRBV13	TRBJ2-1	once	CASSSIGRSEQFF	TGTGCCAGCAGCTCAATCGGGAGATCTGAGCAGTTCTTC
TRBD1	TRBV28	TRBJ1-1	-	CASRPPGGGNEAFF	TGTGCCAGCAGACCCCCAGGGGGCGGTAATGAAGCTTTCTTT
TRBD1	TRBV6-5	TRBJ1-5	-	CASSYTQGGGQPQHF	TGTGCCAGCAGTTACACCCAGGGGGGGGGTCAGCCCCAGCATTTT
-	TRBV11-3	TRBJ2-7	-	CASSLDIVNMGRGFYEQYF	TGTGCCAGCAGCTTAGATATTGTTAATATGGGACGGGGGTTCTACGAGCAGTACTTC
TRBD1	TRBV7-9	TRBJ1-5	-	CASSLTGVVDQPQHF	TGTGCCAGCAGCTTAACAGGGGTGGTAGATCAGCCCCAGCATTTT
-	TRBV29-1	TRBJ2-7	-	CSVESGLSYEQYF	TGCAGCGTTGAGAGTGGACTCTCCTACGAGCAGTACTTC
-	TRBV5-1	TRBJ1-1	-	CASSLVFGNTEAFF	TGCGCCAGCAGCTTAGTGTTCGGGAACACTGAAGCTTTCTTT
-	TRBV30	TRBJ2-2	few	CAWAADHTGELFF	TGTGCCTGGGCGGCCGACCACACCGGGGAGCTGTTTTTT
TRBD1	TRBV2	TRBJ1-6	-	CASSSTGQSSYNSPLHF	TGTGCCAGCAGTTCGACAGGGCAAAGCTCCTATAATTCACCCCTCCACTTT
-	TRBV28	TRBJ2-5	-	CASKYWGSGQETQYF	TGTGCCAGCAAGTACTGGGGGTCGGGTCAAGAGACCCAGTACTTC
-	TRBV4-1	TRBJ2-7	-	CASSQDLLGEKQYF	TGCGCCAGCAGCCAAGATCTTTTGGGGGAGAAGCAGTACTTC
TRBD2	TRBV19	TRBJ2-7	-	CASSIASGTYEQYF	TGTGCCAGTAGTATAGCTAGCGGCACCTACGAGCAGTACTTC
-	TRBV7-9	TRBJ1-2	-	CAIFTQPGGGYTF	TGTGCCATCTTCACTCAACCCGGGGGCGGCTACACCTTC
TRBD2	TRBV28	TRBJ2-7	-	CASSVIPGLAGGSEQYF	TGTGCCAGCAGTGTCATCCCGGGACTAGCGGGAGGAAGCGAGCAGTACTTC
-	TRBV7-2	TRBJ2-2	-	CASSLVYTVGVTGIGELFF	TGTGCCAGCAGCTTAGTCTATACCGTTGGGGTTACAGGTATAGGGGAGCTGTTTTTT
TRBD1	TRBV16	TRBJ1-1	-	CASSQSRTGIMNTEAFF	TGTGCCAGCAGCCAATCAAGGACAGGGATCATGAACACTGAAGCTTTCTTT
TRBD1	TRBV14	TRBJ2-4	-	CASSQEGDRDRIAKNIQYF	TGTGCCAGCAGCCAAGAAGGTGACAGGGACCGAATAGCCAAAAACATTCAGTACTTC
-	TRBV27	TRBJ2-7	-	CASSFTASYEQYF	TGTGCCAGCAGTTTTACCGCGTCCTACGAGCAGTACTTC
TRBD2	TRBV10-2	TRBJ2-3	-	CASSETLAGVPDTQYF	TGCGCCAGCAGTGAGACTCTAGCGGGAGTACCAGATACGCAGTATTTT
-	TRBV7-8	TRBJ1-5	-	CASSGSGSSNQPQHF	TGTGCCAGCAGCGGATCTGGGTCTAGCAATCAGCCCCAGCATTTT